This entry lists 8 T cell receptor beta chains sequenced from one sample in a study of cytomegalovirus exposure and HLA in healthy donors. Sequencing was performed with immunoSEQ multiplex PCR; in TCRdb, only in-frame clones are kept and a portion is missing. The sample includes 250,000 to 400,000 clones, approximately 88% of them seen just once. Source material: PBMCs. Receptors were obtained from a man younger than 40 in good health and CMV-seronegative.

The chain uses TRBV6-6 and TRBJ2-7, with no clear D. In germline, CDR1 is MNHNY, CDR2 SVGAGI (reference sequence). This CDR3 region has 15 residues. V gave up 0 bases and J gave up 7 bases, with 16 bases separating them. The CDR3 nucleotides read TGTGCCAGCAGTTACTCGACGCGAACCCTCGGGGAGCAGTACTTC. It codes for CASSYSTRTLGEQYF.

The chain combines TRBV7-9 with TRBJ1-4; TRBD1 might be the D (5 bases). This CDR3 has 19 residues. Germline-derived CDR1 and CDR2 are SEHNR and FQNEAQ (reference sequence). Deletions cut 5 bases from V and 2 bases from J, with 24 bases between. DNA of the CDR3: TGTGCCAGCAGCACCCCTCGGGACTCATTAGATAGGACTAATGAAAAACTGTTTTTT. It encodes CASSTPRDSLDRTNEKLFF. The whole variable domain, filled in from reference TRBV7-9 and TRBJ1-4, reads DTGVSQNPRHKITKRGQNVTFRCDPISEHNRLYWYRQTLGQGPEFLTYFQNEAQLEKSRLLSDRFSAERPKGSFSTLEIQRTEQGDSAMYLCASSTPRDSLDRTNEKLFFGSGTQLSVL.

This rearrangement joins TRBV5-4 to TRBJ1-2; possible D gene TRBD1, 5 bases. The CDR3 is made up of 14 amino acids. The germline V and J ends were trimmed by 0 bases and 5 bases, with 11 bases remaining between them. The germline gives CDR1 SGHNT, CDR2 YYREEE (reference sequence). CDR3 in amino acids: CASSLDDSPYGYTF. In DNA form, the CDR3 reads TGTGCCAGCAGCTTGGATGACAGTCCTTATGGCTACACCTTC.

Only one count was recorded for this clone. The gene calls are TRBV15 and TRBJ1-4, with 8 positions matching TRBD1. Germline V gene sequence: CDR1 LNHNV, CDR2 YYDKDF (reference sequence). V was clipped by 6 bases and J by 6 bases; unmatched bases: 6. CDR3 length: 14 amino acids. CDR3 loop: CATSEDRVYEKLFF. The CDR3 DNA reads TGTGCCACCAGTGAGGACAGGGTATATGAAAAACTGTTTTTT.

This clone was seen only once. The chain joins TRBV11-2 to TRBJ2-7; TRBD1 matches at 11 bases. J lost 0 bases, V lost 4 bases, and 5 bases had no gene match. The germline CDR1 and CDR2 sequences are SGHAT and FQNNGV. The CDR3 runs 16 residues. Written as DNA, the CDR3 is TGTGCCAGCAGCTCCGGGACAGGGGGATTCTCCTACGAGCAGTACTTC. It codes for CASSSGTGGFSYEQYF. The whole variable domain, remainder taken from reference TRBV11-2 and TRBJ2-7, is EAGVAQSPRYKIIEKRQSVAFWCNPISGHATLYWYQQILGQGPKLLIQFQNNGVVDDSQLPKDRFSAERLKGVDSTLKIQPAKLEDSAVYLCASSSGTGGFSYEQYFGPGTRLTVT.

This clone was seen only once. The chain combines TRBV19 with TRBJ2-7; weak D call: TRBD1 (6 bases). V lost 5 bases, J lost 3 bases, and 14 bases lay in between. This CDR3 spans 14 amino acids. Germline CDR1 reads LNHDA; CDR2 reads SQIVND (reference sequence). The CDR3 bases are TGTGCCAGTAGTCCCTTAGGGGGTATCTACGAGCAGTACTTC. It translates to CASSPLGGIYEQYF.

The rearrangement uses TRBV4-3 and TRBJ1-3; D call uncertain. V was shortened by 1 base and J by 0 bases, with 7 bases between the two germline ends. Looked up from germline, CDR1 is LGHNA and CDR2 is YSLEER. This CDR3 region has 15 residues. CDR3 protein: CASSQGHHSGNTIYF. The DNA for the CDR3 is TGCGCCAGCAGCCAAGGACACCACTCTGGAAACACCATATATTTT.

This clone was observed a single time. The chain joins TRBV23-1 to TRBJ2-7, with a weak D call TRBD1 (6 bases). TRBV23-1 is an ORF; its function is uncertain. V lost 0 bases and J 4 bases, leaving 10 bases between the germline ends. The CDR3 loop spans 14 amino acids. CDR3 sequence reads: CASSQSGAGYEQYF. The DNA of the CDR3 is TGCGCCAGCAGTCAATCGGGGGCGGGTTACGAGCAGTACTTC.